Following are 24 T cell receptor beta chains from one sample sequenced in a study of early T cells in non-severe SARS-CoV-2 infection (TCRdb year 2021). The library was prepared using 5' RACE. These reads were obtained on a NextSeq 500. The public reads were run again by TCRdb, first through fastp at Q25 and then through MiXCR, and only productive beta chains were kept. Every CDR3 protein is listed once, alongside the most common genes and DNA of its rows. Here the sample has 35,000 to 50,000 distinct CDR3 sequences; roughly 6.2% occur a single time. The leading ten clones occupy about 8% of the sample. The sequencing used whole blood, collected at baseline. These receptors originate from an adult who was a healthcare worker with PCR-confirmed SARS-CoV-2 infection or an uninfected control (not recorded which).

This clonotype showed up many times. The chain links TRBV6-6 to TRBJ2-5, with D unresolved. This CDR3 comprises 14 residues. V dropped 0 bases and J dropped 2 bases, with 7 bases sitting between them. CDR1 and CDR2 (germline): MNHNY, SVGAGI (reference sequence). The chain's CDR3 is CASSYSSRQETQYF. In DNA form, the CDR3 reads TGTGCCAGCAGTTACTCGTCCCGGCAAGAGACCCAGTACTTC.

This clonotype was counted many times. The chain carries TRBV28 and TRBJ1-1; the D is unclear. The CDR3 spans 12 residues. The V gene's germline CDR1 is MDHEN and CDR2 SYDVKM. V was pared by 11 bases and J by 5 bases, with 15 bases between. CDR3 sequence (DNA): TGTGCCGCGTCGGACCCCCTGACTGAAGCTTTCTTT. Its protein is CAASDPLTEAFF.

This clonotype was recorded a few times. The rearrangement joins TRBV6-6 to TRBJ2-1, with a weak D call TRBD2 (5 bases). Germline lookup yields CDR1 MNHNY and CDR2 SVGAGI (reference sequence). The V and J ends lost 10 bases and 5 bases respectively, with 9 bases between them. This CDR3 is 11 amino acids long. CDR3 region: CATSLDNEQFF. The CDR3 DNA reads as TGTGCCACGTCACTAGACAATGAGCAGTTCTTC.

This clonotype was counted between two and nine times. The chain is built from TRBV20-1 and TRBJ2-5, with 11 bases identical to TRBD2. The germline CDR1 and CDR2 sequences are DFQATT and SNEGSKA (reference sequence). The V segment lost 4 bases and the J segment 0 bases; nucleotides outside the gene matches: 7. The CDR3 loop spans 16 amino acids. CDR3 nucleotides: TGCAGTGCTATAACTAGCGGGAGAAGTTACCAAGAGACCCAGTACTTC. Translated: CSAITSGRSYQETQYF.

This clonotype was recorded many times. V usage is TRBV7-9 and J usage is TRBJ2-3; D gene uncertain. V was trimmed by 0 bases and J by 6 bases, leaving 1 base between them. This CDR3 has 11 residues. Looked up from germline, CDR1 is SEHNR and CDR2 is FQNEAQ (reference sequence). CDR3 amino acids: CASSLADTQYF. DNA for the CDR3: TGTGCCAGCAGCTTAGCGGATACGCAGTATTTT.

This clonotype has more than one count but fewer than ten. V usage is TRBV12-3 or TRBV12-4 and J usage is TRBJ1-2, with 7 bases matching TRBD1. After removal of 6 bases from V and 4 bases from J, the junction contained 8 bases not matched to a gene. The CDR3 loop spans 14 amino acids. For the CDR3, the DNA is TGTGCCAGCAGCCATTCAGGGGGAGTCTATGGCTACACCTTC. Protein sequence: CASSHSGGVYGYTF.

In its sample, this clonotype was seen many times. J is TRBJ1-1 and V is TRBV4-1, with 10 bases identical to TRBD1. Per germline, CDR1 MGHRA and CDR2 YSYEKL. Germline trimming cut 1 base from V and 4 bases from J; bases unmatched to any gene: 6. The CDR3 is 16 residues long. The CDR3, as DNA: TGCGCCAGCAGCCAAGGACAGGGGGCGGGAGGCACTGAAGCTTTCTTT. Amino acids: CASSQGQGAGGTEAFF.

The chain has TRBV11-2 and TRBJ2-4; 14 bases match TRBD2. Germline lookup yields CDR1 SGHAT and CDR2 FQNNGV. The CDR3 is 14 residues long. V was clipped by 5 bases and J by 15 bases; unmatched bases: 9. CDR3 amino acids: CASSPGLAGAFSYF. As DNA, the CDR3 is TGTGCCAGCAGCCCGGGACTAGCGGGAGCCTTCTCGTACTTC. The entire variable domain, with the rest obtained from reference TRBV11-2 and TRBJ2-4, is as follows: EAGVAQSPRYKIIEKRQSVAFWCNPISGHATLYWYQQILGQGPKLLIQFQNNGVVDDSQLPKDRFSAERLKGVDSTLKIQPAKLEDSAVYLCASSPGLAGAFSYFGAGTRLSVL.

This clonotype occurred many times. The chain uses TRBV19 and TRBJ2-2, with D maybe TRBD2 (6 bases). The CDR3 extends over 17 amino acids. Germline lookup yields CDR1 LNHDA and CDR2 SQIVND (reference sequence). Deletions cut 5 bases from V and 0 bases from J, with 16 bases between. The CDR3 DNA sequence: TGTGCCAGTAGTCCGGACCCGCGGGAATCGAACACCGGGGAGCTGTTTTTT. This sequence encodes CASSPDPRESNTGELFF.

The chain employs TRBV7-9 and TRBJ2-3; tentative D call: TRBD2 (6 bases). This CDR3 is 16 amino acids long. The V gene's germline CDR1 is SEHNR and CDR2 FQNEAQ (reference sequence). V lost 6 bases and J lost 1, with 17 bases in between. As DNA, the CDR3 is TGTGCCAGCAGGAAGGACGGAGGGGTAGGCACAGATACGCAGTATTTT. Protein product: CASRKDGGVGTDTQYF.

This clonotype occurred many times. This rearrangement joins TRBV9 to TRBJ2-3, with D unclear. CDR1 SGDLS and CDR2 YYNGEE come from the germline V gene. CDR3 length: 11 amino acids. Trimming left V 3 bases short and J 5 bases short, with 4 bases between. The CDR3 sequence is CASSEKDTQYF. CDR3 DNA sequence: TGTGCCAGCAGCGAAAAAGATACGCAGTATTTT.

Ten or more counts support this clonotype. V gene TRBV20-1 combines with J gene TRBJ2-3; 7 bases match TRBD2. Germline assignment: CDR1 DFQATT and CDR2 SNEGSKA (reference sequence). Trimming removed 1 base from V and 1 base from J; junction bases left unmatched: 8. The CDR3 totals 16 residues. CDR3 residues: CSARGVPGGRTDTQYF. CDR3 nucleotides: TGCAGTGCTAGAGGGGTACCGGGGGGACGCACAGATACGCAGTATTTT.

This clonotype was seen only a few times. V gene TRBV29-1 combines with J gene TRBJ2-7; D is undetermined. This CDR3 comprises 11 residues. The V gene's germline CDR1 is SQVTM and CDR2 ANQGSEA. V dropped 7 bases and J dropped 2 bases, with 9 bases sitting between them. CDR3 region: CSAEYAYEQYF. CDR3 in DNA: TGCAGCGCCGAATATGCCTACGAGCAGTACTTC.

By share, this clonotype counts as medium-sized. CDR3 amino acids: CSSTQRGVTEAFF. CDR3 in DNA: TGCAGCTCAACCCAGCGGGGGGTCACTGAAGCTTTCTTT. The chain is built from TRBV29-1 and TRBJ1-1, with a possible D match to TRBD1 (5 bases). Between the trimmed V and J ends, which lost 8 bases and 4 bases, there was a span of 17 bases. Germline lookup yields CDR1 SQVTM and CDR2 ANQGSEA. This CDR3 contains 13 residues.

This clonotype was detected only a few times. The chain has TRBV3-1 and TRBJ2-7; TRBD1 matches 9 bases. The CDR3 totals 16 residues. Unmatched junction bases numbered 7, after V lost 4 bases and J lost 0 bases. From germline, CDR1 is LGHDT and CDR2 YNNKEL (reference sequence). The DNA for the CDR3 is TGTGCCAGCAGCCCGACCGGGACAGGGCGCTCCTACGAGCAGTACTTC. Protein sequence: CASSPTGTGRSYEQYF.

This clonotype was detected many times. V usage is TRBV12-3 or TRBV12-4 and J usage is TRBJ2-1; TRBD2 matches at 9 bases. This CDR3 is 15 amino acids long. V shed 7 bases and J 2 bases; nucleotides not matched to a gene: 6. CDR3: CASTLTSGTYNEQFF. For the CDR3, the DNA is TGTGCCAGCACCTTGACTAGCGGAACCTACAATGAGCAGTTCTTC.

This clonotype was seen many times. The chain links TRBV30 to TRBJ1-1; a possible D gene is TRBD1 (5 bases). The CDR3 covers 14 residues. Germline lookup yields CDR1 GTSNPN and CDR2 SVGIG (reference sequence). Trimming removed 3 bases from V and 1 base from J, with 12 bases in between. In DNA form, the CDR3 reads TGTGCCTGGAGCGGGGGAGGAACGAACACTGAAGCTTTCTTT. Translating it yields CAWSGGGTNTEAFF.

This clonotype was seen ten or more times. The V and J genes are TRBV9 and TRBJ2-7; the D is unclear. Per the germline V gene, CDR1 is SGDLS and CDR2 is YYNGEE. V was clipped by 2 bases and J by 5 bases, with 14 bases between them. The CDR3 runs 14 residues. The CDR3 sequence: CASSVNRASHEQYF. The CDR3 region has the DNA TGTGCCAGCAGCGTCAATAGGGCGTCCCACGAGCAGTACTTC.

The genes are TRBV3-1 and TRBJ2-7; tentative D call: TRBD1 (5 bases). The CDR3 sequence is 11 residues long. CDR1 and CDR2 (germline): LGHDT, YNNKEL (reference sequence). V dropped 1 base and J dropped 7 bases, with 5 bases sitting between them. CDR3 in DNA: TGTGCCAGCAGCCAAGGACAGGAGCAGTACTTC. This codes for CASSQGQEQYF.

The rearrangement joins TRBV23-1 to TRBJ2-5; D is unclear. TRBV23-1 is annotated as an ORF whose role is uncertain. The CDR3 is made up of 16 amino acids. V gave up 0 bases and J gave up 2 bases, with 13 bases separating them. This CDR3 is CASSQSYLCSQETQYF. The CDR3 DNA reads TGCGCCAGCAGTCAATCCTATCTCTGCTCTCAAGAGACCCAGTACTTC.

This clonotype was recorded many times. The chain employs TRBV6-5 and TRBJ2-2; weak D call: TRBD1 (5 bases). CDR1 is MNHEY and CDR2 is SVGAGI in the germline V gene. The CDR3 is 16 residues long. V lost 6 bases and J lost 3, with 17 bases in between. CDR3 sequence: CASSFRTRGYTGELFF. Here the CDR3 DNA reads TGTGCCAGCAGCTTCCGAACAAGGGGATACACCGGGGAGCTGTTTTTT.

This clonotype was picked up many times. The V call is TRBV7-9, the J call TRBJ2-2; D gene ambiguous. V was cut by 8 bases and J by 1 base, with 11 bases left in between. CDR3 length: 14 residues. The germline gives CDR1 SEHNR, CDR2 FQNEAQ (reference sequence). The CDR3, as DNA: TGTGCCAGCCTCCAGGAATGGAACACCGGGGAGCTGTTTTTT. Protein product: CASLQEWNTGELFF.

This clonotype was seen at least ten times. CDR3 sequence: CASSLVEAFF. The CDR3 coding sequence is TGTGCCAGCAGCTTAGTTGAAGCTTTCTTT. This rearrangement joins TRBV5-8 to TRBJ1-1; the D is unclear. This CDR3 has 10 residues. Germline CDR1 SGHTS, CDR2 YDEGEE. Trimming stripped 2 bases from V and 7 bases from J, with 3 bases between.

V usage is TRBV7-9 and J usage is TRBJ2-1; possibly TRBD2 for D (6 bases). The CDR3 extends over 14 amino acids. Germline loops: CDR1 SEHNR, CDR2 FQNEAQ (reference sequence). The V end lost 1 base, the J end lost 7 bases, and 11 bases lay between the germline ends. The CDR3 here is CASSLGTTGNEQFF. Written as DNA, the CDR3 is TGTGCCAGCAGCTTAGGGACTACGGGGAATGAGCAGTTCTTC. Variable domain in full (rest from reference TRBV7-9 and TRBJ2-1): DTGVSQNPRHKITKRGQNVTFRCDPISEHNRLYWYRQTLGQGPEFLTYFQNEAQLEKSRLLSDRFSAERPKGSFSTLEIQRTEQGDSAMYLCASSLGTTGNEQFFGPGTRLTVL.